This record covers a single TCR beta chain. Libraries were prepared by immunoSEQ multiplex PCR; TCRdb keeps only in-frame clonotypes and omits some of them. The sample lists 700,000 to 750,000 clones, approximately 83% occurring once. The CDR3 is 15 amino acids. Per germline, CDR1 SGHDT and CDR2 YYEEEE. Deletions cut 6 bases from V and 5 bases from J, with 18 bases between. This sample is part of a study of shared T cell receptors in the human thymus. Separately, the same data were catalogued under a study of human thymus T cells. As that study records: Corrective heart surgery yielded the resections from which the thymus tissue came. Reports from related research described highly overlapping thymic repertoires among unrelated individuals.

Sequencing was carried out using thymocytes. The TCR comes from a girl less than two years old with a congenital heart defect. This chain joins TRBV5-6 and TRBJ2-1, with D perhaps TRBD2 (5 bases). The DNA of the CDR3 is TGTGCCAGCACCTCAAGCCCGGACTTTAACAATGAGCAGTTCTTC. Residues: CASTSSPDFNNEQFF. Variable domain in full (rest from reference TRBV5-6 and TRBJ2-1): DAGVTQSPTHLIKTRGQQVTLRCSPKSGHDTVSWYQQALGQGPQFIFQYYEEEERQRGNFPDRFSGHQFPNYSSELNVNALLLGDSALYLCASTSSPDFNNEQFFGPGTRLTVL.